This TCR beta chain comes out of a study of T cell responses to AZD1222 COVID-19 vaccine (dated by TCRdb to 2020 to 2023). About the investigation overall: A total of just over 230 trial participants underwent TCR sequencing, of whom 207 had received two doses of AZD1222 and some 25 had received two doses of the MenACWY control vaccine. Enrollment into the trials was organized by age into subgroups of 18-55, 56-69 and 70-plus years, and those subgroups contained about 160, 30 and 59 TCR-sequenced participants, respectively.

Results and caveats for the whole study, not just this receptor: The 56-69-year group was small, and its depth increase did not reach significance, likely because of low power. After two AZD1222 doses, spike-specific TCR breadth and depth were significantly higher than at day 0 and than in MenACWY recipients. The vaccine-associated CD4 TCRs covered the entire spike protein, and the dominant responses fell in regions 160-218 and 743-854. Participants were mostly white British, with more females than males. The authors suggested clonal diversity may have been underestimated. Conclusions about previously exposed vaccinees are limited because only six or seven AZD1222 recipients were SARS-CoV-2 seropositive at baseline. No day 14 peak-response samples were available, so repertoires were characterized only after the peak T cell response. Epitopes outside the regions mutated in the B.1.351 and B.1.1.7 variants were reportedly recognized by nearly half of the unique spike-specific TCRs.

The label giving this sample's time point can be read as: about 28 days (+/-7) after the second vaccine dose. The meaning of the sample's treatment or condition label: meningococcal conjugate vaccine given as trial control. The vaccinee samples were drawn from two UK trials, COV001 and COV002, one of which was a single-blind randomized controlled phase 2/3 trial testing AZD1222 (ChAdOx1 nCoV-19) in healthy adults. Trial participant PBMC samples were collected at day 0 and day 28 after the second dose for TCRbeta chain sequencing. The CDR3 regions of human TCRbeta chains were analyzed by immunosequencing. Processing in the source paper ran as follows. Repertoire TCRs were matched against a reference library of SARS-CoV-2-specific TCRs generated with the MIRA antigen-specificity platform. Breadth was defined as the fraction of unique TCRs that were SARS-CoV-2-associated. Depth was defined as the fraction of total T cells that were SARS-CoV-2-associated. Each spike-specific TCR was assigned to its reactive spike region and to a CD4 or CD8 class using the MIRA data. Log10-transformed breadth and depth values were compared by one-way ANOVA with Sidak's multiple comparisons tests. As stored in TCRdb, this immuneACCESS dataset retains in-frame rearrangements with V and J assigned. A fraction of the clones does not appear; measured against another copy, unresolved V genes explain less than half of the discrepancy, and the remainder lacks a known reason. The V and J calls and the clone size are those of that table, but D and trimming were determined from the DNA. The sample records around 130,000 clones, about 90% of which are singletons. Roughly 7.1% of the sample comes from the top ten.

As concerns this clone: Its recognized antigen is unknown. No base qualities exist here, and no much larger clone lies one base off it.

The specimen comprised peripheral blood, sampled 28 days after the second dose of the MenACWY control vaccine. The clonotype originates from an adult who received the MenACWY meningococcal vaccine as a control.

CDR3 reads: CASSWTGARGNEKLFF. The base sequence is TGTGCCAGCAGCTGGACAGGAGCAAGGGGTAATGAAAAACTGTTTTTT. The chain is encoded by TRBV7-9 joined to TRBJ1-4, and 7 bases in between align with TRBD1. The cysteine opens and the phenylalanine closes a CDR3 of 16 amino acids. The sequence is cut down to CDR3 DNA, 48 bases in frame from base 1. From the germline V gene (reference sequence), CDR1 is SEHNR and CDR2 is FQNEAQ. The junction shows trimming of 4 bases on V and 4 bases on J, and the gene matches do not reach 9 bases of it. Supplemented by the reference TRBV7-9 and TRBJ1-4 proteins around the CDR3, the complete variable domain is DTGVSQNPRHKITKRGQNVTFRCDPISEHNRLYWYRQTLGQGPEFLTYFQNEAQLEKSRLLSDRFSAERPKGSFSTLEIQRTEQGDSAMYLCASSWTGARGNEKLFFGSGTQLSVL.